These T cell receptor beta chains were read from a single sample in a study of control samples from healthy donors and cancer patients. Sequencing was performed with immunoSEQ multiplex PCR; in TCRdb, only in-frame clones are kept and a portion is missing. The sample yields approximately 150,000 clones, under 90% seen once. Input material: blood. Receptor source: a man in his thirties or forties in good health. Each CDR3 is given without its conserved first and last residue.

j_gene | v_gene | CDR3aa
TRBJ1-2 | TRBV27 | ASRRTGDAYGYT
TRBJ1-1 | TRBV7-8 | ASRLSLSPTEAF
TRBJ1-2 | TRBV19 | ASSRTEAIYGYT
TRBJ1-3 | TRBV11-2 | ASSNRWSSGNTIY
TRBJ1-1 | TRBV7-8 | ASSLGVAGSLNTEAF
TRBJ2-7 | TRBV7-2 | ASSPDRGSYEQY
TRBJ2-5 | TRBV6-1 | ASSEYDRGQETQY
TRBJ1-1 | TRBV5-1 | ASSVNRGPPNTEAF
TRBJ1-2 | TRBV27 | ASRHSGGYT
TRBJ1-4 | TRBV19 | ASSAQDGGNEKLF